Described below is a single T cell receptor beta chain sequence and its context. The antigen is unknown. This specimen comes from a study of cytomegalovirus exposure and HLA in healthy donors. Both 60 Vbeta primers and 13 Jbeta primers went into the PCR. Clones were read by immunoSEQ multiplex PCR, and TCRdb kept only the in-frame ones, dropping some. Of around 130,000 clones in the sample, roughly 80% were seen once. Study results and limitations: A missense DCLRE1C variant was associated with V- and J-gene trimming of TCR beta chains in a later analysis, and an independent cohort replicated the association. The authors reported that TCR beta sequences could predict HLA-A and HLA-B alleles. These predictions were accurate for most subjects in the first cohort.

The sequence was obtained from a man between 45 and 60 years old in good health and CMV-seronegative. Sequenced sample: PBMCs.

The CDR3 is CASSLARGRDLNEKLFF. The CDR3 region has the DNA TGTGCCAGCAGCTTAGCGAGGGGGCGAGACCTTAATGAAAAACTGTTTTTT. This chain connects TRBV7-8 to TRBJ1-4; 7 nucleotides agree with TRBD1. The germline gives CDR1 SGHVS, CDR2 FQNEAQ. Unmatched junction bases numbered 8, after V lost 0 bases and J lost 4 bases. The CDR3 consists of 17 residues.